These T cell receptor beta chains were read from a single sample in a study of T cell repertoires in cytomegalovirus infection. TCRdb re-called the reads with MiXCR, one entry per CDR3 protein. Of 700,000 to 900,000 distinct CDR3 sequences listed, about 27% are singletons. Which antigens these TCRs recognize remains unknown. Here the sequenced sample was cultured CD8+ T cells from PBMCs, taken from culture after CMV antigen stimulation. The receptors derive from a human donor in good health (CMV status not recorded). Some clones in this sample may be carry-over from other donors' samples. Each CDR3 is given with its conserved first and last residue. A D gene is named only where the DNA matches it firmly. Size values are once, few and many counts, or a class for expanded clones, and some rows have none.

TRBJ2-1	TRBV19	NA	NA	CASSTGPNEQFF	TGTGCCAGTAGTACGGGCCCTAATGAGCAGTTCTTC
TRBJ2-1	TRBV24-1	TRBD2	NA	CATSRGRGLYNEQFF	TGTGCCACCAGTCGTGGGAGGGGACTTTACAATGAGCAGTTCTTC
TRBJ2-4	TRBV2	TRBD2	NA	CATQRTSGSKNIQYF	TGTGCCACCCAGAGGACTAGCGGATCCAAAAACATTCAGTACTTC
TRBJ1-5	TRBV7-2	TRBD1	many	CASSLGGWTGYSYSNQPQHF	TGTGCCAGCAGCTTAGGGGGGTGGACAGGATATTCTTATAGCAATCAGCCCCAGCATTTT
TRBJ2-3	TRBV12-5	NA	NA	CASGFGALRDPLPTDTQYF	TGTGCTAGTGGTTTTGGGGCCCTCCGGGACCCCCTTCCCACAGATACGCAGTATTTT
TRBJ1-4	TRBV7-6	NA	NA	CASSPSGAFNEKLFF	TGTGCCAGCAGCCCGTCGGGGGCCTTTAATGAAAAACTGTTTTTT
TRBJ1-1	TRBV4-1	TRBD1	NA	CASSGRTGPNTEAFF	TGCGCCAGCAGCGGAAGGACAGGGCCTAACACTGAAGCTTTCTTT
TRBJ1-2	TRBV10-2	NA	NA	CASSDPNGAGYTF	TGCGCCAGCAGTGACCCGAATGGTGCTGGCTACACCTTC
TRBJ2-3	TRBV7-9	TRBD1	few	CASSQPGQGADTQYF	TGTGCCAGCAGCCAACCGGGACAGGGCGCAGATACGCAGTATTTT
TRBJ1-6	TRBV14	TRBD1	NA	CASSLGQGYVSPLHF	TGTGCCAGCAGCCTTGGACAGGGGTACGTCTCACCCCTCCACTTT
TRBJ1-1	TRBV7-6	TRBD1	many	CASSLGGGANTEAFF	TGTGCCAGCAGCTTAGGAGGGGGCGCGAACACTGAAGCTTTCTTT
TRBJ1-2	TRBV7-6	TRBD1	NA	CASSLKTGAGQGLYGYTF	TGTGCCAGCAGCTTAAAAACGGGGGCGGGACAGGGCTTGTATGGCTACACCTTC
TRBJ1-4	TRBV4-1	NA	few	CASSQDNEKLFF	TGCGCCAGCAGCCAAGATAATGAAAAACTGTTTTTT
TRBJ1-1	TRBV4-1	TRBD1	NA	CASSQAVPGGLSEAFF	TGCGCCAGCAGCCAAGCCGTTCCAGGGGGTTTATCTGAAGCTTTCTTT
TRBJ2-7	TRBV10-2	NA	NA	CASRGQTRRQSYEQYF	TGCGCCAGCAGAGGACAGACCCGAAGGCAATCCTACGAGCAGTACTTC
TRBJ1-2	TRBV20-1	TRBD1	NA	CSAKNRGDYGYTF	TGCAGTGCTAAAAACAGGGGAGACTATGGCTACACCTTC
TRBJ2-1	TRBV6-2/TRBV6-3	NA	many	CASSTAGTYNEQFF	TGTGCCAGCAGTACCGCCGGGACCTACAATGAGCAGTTCTTC
TRBJ2-2	TRBV2	NA	NA	CASSGFGSGELFF	TGTGCCAGCAGTGGTTTTGGGTCCGGGGAGCTGTTTTTT
TRBJ2-2	TRBV7-9	NA	few	CASSLVDRIPTGELFF	TGTGCCAGCAGCTTAGTTGACAGGATTCCTACCGGGGAGCTGTTTTTT
TRBJ1-2	TRBV12-3/TRBV12-4	NA	NA	CASSLQVIGYTF	TGTGCCAGCAGTTTGCAGGTTATTGGCTACACCTTC
TRBJ2-2	TRBV6-5	NA	NA	CASSYEERLGELFF	TGTGCCAGCAGTTACGAGGAGAGGCTGGGGGAGCTGTTTTTT
TRBJ1-1	TRBV10-3	NA	few	CALWTEGREAFF	TGTGCCTTATGGACCGAAGGCCGCGAAGCTTTCTTT
TRBJ1-2	TRBV7-6	NA	few	CASSQSRDTSNYGYTF	TGTGCCAGCAGCCAGTCCCGGGACACATCTAACTATGGCTACACCTTC
TRBJ2-2	TRBV5-5	TRBD1	few	CASSFDRGPANTGELFF	TGTGCCAGCAGCTTTGACAGGGGCCCTGCGAACACCGGGGAGCTGTTTTTT
TRBJ2-1	TRBV7-9	NA	NA	CASSHPTKDSLNEQFF	TGTGCCAGCAGCCACCCCACAAAGGACAGTCTCAATGAGCAGTTCTTC
TRBJ2-1	TRBV5-4	TRBD2	few	CASSLERGGVNEQFF	TGTGCCAGCAGCTTGGAGCGGGGGGGCGTCAATGAGCAGTTCTTC
TRBJ2-1	TRBV12-3/TRBV12-4	NA	many	CASSLLLYNEQFF	TGTGCCAGCAGCTTACTACTGTACAATGAGCAGTTCTTC
TRBJ2-1	TRBV6-6	TRBD1	NA	CASSYGGQGDYNEQFF	TGTGCCAGCAGTTACGGAGGTCAGGGGGACTACAATGAGCAGTTCTTC
TRBJ2-1	TRBV19	NA	NA	CASSIDGGGSNEQFF	TGTGCCAGTAGTATAGACGGCGGGGGCTCCAATGAGCAGTTCTTC
TRBJ2-1	TRBV27	NA	NA	CASSSKTGLEFF	TGTGCCAGCAGTTCTAAAACGGGGTTGGAGTTCTTC
TRBJ2-5	TRBV6-5	TRBD1	few	CASTHILGQGRETQYF	TGTGCCAGCACCCACATCTTGGGACAGGGACGCGAGACCCAGTACTTC
TRBJ1-1	TRBV20-1	TRBD1	once	CSDPRGRVLGAFF	TGCAGTGATCCGAGGGGGCGCGTCTTAGGAGCTTTCTTT
TRBJ2-1	TRBV27	TRBD2	NA	CASTRTSGMSSYNEQFF	TGTGCCAGCACCAGGACTAGCGGTATGAGCTCCTACAATGAGCAGTTCTTC
TRBJ1-6	TRBV6-5	TRBD1	NA	CATGDRVNSPLHF	TGTGCCACCGGGGACAGGGTAAATTCACCCCTCCACTTT
TRBJ1-2	TRBV19	NA	few	CASSIPRVGYTF	TGTGCCAGTAGTATTCCCAGGGTCGGCTACACCTTC
TRBJ2-4	TRBV10-2	TRBD1	few	CASSEGQVEGNIQYF	TGCGCCAGCAGTGAAGGACAGGTTGAAGGAAACATTCAGTACTTC
TRBJ2-7	TRBV15	TRBD2	NA	CATRGRGAEEQYF	TGTGCCACCCGGGGGCGGGGGGCTGAGGAGCAGTACTTC
TRBJ1-5	TRBV4-3	NA	NA	CASSQVMVDQPQHF	TGCGCCAGCAGCCAAGTAATGGTAGATCAGCCCCAGCATTTT
TRBJ1-1	TRBV7-9	TRBD1	few	CASSSPGTGGTLNTEAFF	TGTGCCAGCAGCTCCCCCGGGACAGGGGGAACACTGAACACTGAAGCTTTCTTT
TRBJ1-4	TRBV11-2	TRBD1	NA	CASSAGQGWIEKLFF	TGTGCCAGCAGCGCGGGACAGGGGTGGATTGAAAAACTGTTTTTT
TRBJ2-1	TRBV7-4	NA	NA	CASSFKRGTPANEQFF	TGTGCCAGCAGCTTTAAGCGCGGGACACCGGCCAATGAGCAGTTCTTC
TRBJ1-4	TRBV9	NA	few	CASSPPNEKLFF	TGTGCCAGCAGCCCCCCGAATGAAAAACTGTTTTTT
TRBJ2-7	TRBV12-3/TRBV12-4	NA	once	CASSFELEQYF	TGTGCCAGCAGTTTTGAGTTGGAGCAGTACTTC
TRBJ2-7	TRBV20-1	TRBD1	NA	CSARDFRSTGGAGYEQYF	TGCAGTGCTAGAGATTTCCGGTCGACAGGGGGCGCTGGTTACGAGCAGTACTTC
TRBJ2-4	TRBV7-9	TRBD2	NA	CASSTRGGPGLNIQYF	TGTGCCAGCTCCACCCGCGGGGGGCCCGGACTAAACATTCAGTACTTC
TRBJ1-4	TRBV6-5	TRBD1	few	CASSYFGQGGEKLFF	TGTGCCAGCAGTTACTTCGGACAGGGGGGAGAAAAACTGTTTTTT
TRBJ2-7	TRBV11-2	NA	once	CASSPAGYYEQYF	TGTGCCAGCAGCCCAGCCGGCTACTACGAGCAGTACTTC
TRBJ1-1	TRBV19	NA	once	CASSPSVTGNTEAFF	TGTGCCAGTAGTCCCTCGGTGACAGGAAACACTGAAGCTTTCTTT
TRBJ2-7	TRBV7-9	NA	NA	CASCLGGEQYF	TGTGCCAGCTGCTTAGGCGGGGAGCAGTACTTC
TRBJ1-2	TRBV13	TRBD1	few	CASSLGKGQYLGYGYTF	TGTGCCAGCAGCTTAGGCAAGGGACAGTACCTGGGCTATGGCTACACCTTC
TRBJ2-7	TRBV6-5	TRBD2	NA	CASSYSTGGEKYF	TGTGCCAGCAGTTACTCAACTGGGGGGGAAAAGTACTTC
TRBJ2-7	TRBV12-3/TRBV12-4	NA	many	CASRSEGESYEQYF	TGTGCCAGCAGGAGTGAGGGGGAGTCCTACGAGCAGTACTTC
TRBJ2-5	TRBV7-6	TRBD2	few	CASSLKTSGVQETQYF	TGTGCCAGCAGCTTAAAAACTAGCGGGGTCCAAGAGACCCAGTACTTC
TRBJ1-2	TRBV7-6	TRBD1	NA	CASSAQGFYGYTF	TGTGCCAGCAGCGCACAGGGGTTCTATGGCTACACCTTC
TRBJ1-5	TRBV6-5	NA	NA	CASSSGTQYNQPQHF	TGTGCCAGCAGTTCCGGGACACAGTACAATCAGCCCCAGCATTTT
TRBJ1-4	TRBV7-2	NA	many	CASSLVSKNEKLFF	TGTGCCAGCAGCTTAGTCAGTAAGAATGAAAAACTGTTTTTT
TRBJ2-7	TRBV7-9	NA	many	CASSTTDSYEQYF	TGTGCCAGCAGCACGACAGATTCCTACGAGCAGTACTTC
TRBJ2-6	TRBV29-1	NA	few	CSVWGVAGANVLTF	TGCAGCGTTTGGGGGGTTGCTGGGGCCAACGTCCTGACTTTC
TRBJ1-2	TRBV6-5	NA	NA	CASSLNPAAGFGYTF	TGTGCCAGCAGTCTCAACCCCGCGGCAGGGTTTGGCTACACCTTC
TRBJ2-1	TRBV10-3	TRBD2	few	CAISVSGSSYNEQFF	TGTGCCATCAGTGTTAGCGGGAGCTCCTACAATGAGCAGTTCTTC